This TCR beta chain emerged from a study of blood T cells in healthy people across ages. Findings and limits, study-wide: Researchers judged that diversity estimates from one million T cells fell short of true values.

V dropped 2 bases and J dropped 5 bases, with 10 bases sitting between them. This CDR3 is built from 13 residues. Germline CDR1 is SGHRS and CDR2 is YFSETQ. To note about this clonotype: Its target is not known.

Then a second PCR, running roughly 7 to 11 cycles, was carried out with a sample-barcoded 5' primer and a J-beta primer mix. MiXCR, run by TCRdb on the 5' RACE reads, gives a single entry per CDR3 protein. The table shows about 800,000 distinct CDR3 sequences, with 58% occurring only once. The sequencing sample was made of blood. The genes are TRBV5-1 and TRBJ1-2; D is unresolved. This sequence originates from a man aged 25 to 40 in good health. CDR3 in DNA: TGCGCCAGCAGCTTATTAGAGGATTATGGCTACACCTTC. Protein product: CASSLLEDYGYTF.